Following are 14 T cell receptor beta chains from one sample sequenced in a study of spatial heterogeneity in lung cancer. Each CDR3 protein is one row after TCRdb ran MiXCR on the 5' RACE reads. The repertoire has about 27,000 distinct CDR3 sequences, around 6.5% of them found once; the top ten carry approximately 25%. For these receptors, no antigen is known. As for time point: sample taken at primary tumor resection. Study results and caveats: One measure, the expanded intratumoral alpha and beta TCR count, tracked tumor mutation counts.

Here the sequenced sample was lung tumor tissue, taken at surgery. The receptors were sampled from a male donor with early-stage non-small cell lung cancer.

This clonotype was seen a few times. Just one base apart from a much larger clone, this may be a read error. V and J are TRBV6-2 or TRBV6-3 and TRBJ1-5; D gene uncertain. The germline V gene encodes CDR1 MNHEY and CDR2 SVGEGT. The CDR3 totals 14 residues. V gave up 4 bases and J gave up 11 bases, with 18 bases separating them. DNA for the CDR3: TGTGCCAGCAGTTCCCCCAGCCTCGCCACGGCCCAGCATTTT. Amino acid sequence: CASSSPSLATAQHF.

This clonotype was seen at least ten times. This chain links TRBV20-1 with TRBJ1-4, with unresolved D. This CDR3 contains 14 residues. Germline V lookup: CDR1 DFQATT, CDR2 SNEGSKA (reference sequence). The ends were cut back, 6 bases at V and 8 bases at J, with 19 bases in the middle. This CDR3 is CSASISGSREKLFF. In DNA, the CDR3 is TGCAGTGCGAGTATATCCGGGTCACGGGAAAAACTGTTTTTT.

There are many counts of this clonotype. This chain uses TRBV11-3 with TRBJ2-1; D unclear. V lost 1 base and J 9 bases, leaving 10 bases between the germline ends. The length of the CDR3 is 13 residues. Germline V gene lookup returns CDR1 SGHNT and CDR2 YENEEA. DNA of the CDR3: TGTGCCAGCAGCTTAGGGGCGGCGGCTGAGCAGTTCTTC. Encoded protein: CASSLGAAAEQFF. Full variable domain (outside the CDR3, taken from reference TRBV11-3 and TRBJ2-1): EAGVVQSPRYKIIEKKQPVAFWCNPISGHNTLYWYLQNLGQGPELLIRYENEEAVDDSQLPKDRFSAERLKGVDSTLKIQPAELGDSAVYLCASSLGAAAEQFFGPGTRLTVL.

This chain joins TRBV2 and TRBJ1-3; D uncertain. V lost 8 bases and J 2 bases, leaving 7 bases between the germline ends. CDR3 length: 12 amino acids. Germline V gene data show CDR1 as SNHLY and CDR2 as FYNNEI. In nucleotides, the CDR3 is TGTGCCAGCGCAACGACTGGAAACACCATATATTTT. As protein: CASATTGNTIYF.

This clonotype has ten or more counts. The gene calls are TRBV14 and TRBJ1-6, with unresolved D. This CDR3 has 13 residues. The V end lost 2 bases, the J end lost 7 bases, and 6 bases lay between the germline ends. CDR1 is SGHDN and CDR2 is FVKESK in the germline V gene. DNA of the CDR3: TGTGCCAGCAGCCAACTCAGAAATTCACCCCTCCACTTT. It yields the protein CASSQLRNSPLHF.

The V and J genes are TRBV7-7 and TRBJ2-1; D is perhaps TRBD2 (6 bases). The CDR3 loop spans 13 amino acids. Trimming took off 5 bases at V and 4 bases at J, with 9 bases between the two ends. Germline V gives CDR1 SSHAT, CDR2 FNYEAQ (reference sequence). The CDR3 DNA sequence: TGTGCCAGCAGCGCGGGACTTTACAATGAGCAGTTCTTC. Translating it yields CASSAGLYNEQFF.

This clonotype was recorded many times. This sequence joins TRBV20-1 and TRBJ2-5; 7 positions match TRBD2. The CDR3 runs 15 residues. Germline lookup yields CDR1 DFQATT and CDR2 SNEGSKA (reference sequence). V gave up 5 bases and J gave up 6 bases; unmatched junction bases: 15. As DNA, the CDR3 is TGCAGTGCTGGGCCGGGAGGCGGTAGTCGGCAGACCCAGTACTTC. Protein: CSAGPGGGSRQTQYF.

This clonotype is medium-sized (0.01 to 0.1%) by share. The chain links TRBV6-6 to TRBJ1-1; D uncertain. Per germline, CDR1 MNHNY and CDR2 SVGAGI (reference sequence). This CDR3 spans 14 amino acids. V lost 0 bases to trimming and J lost 4 bases, with 9 bases between them. In DNA form, the CDR3 reads TGTGCCAGCAGTTACTCCGGAGCGAGCACTGAAGCTTTCTTT. Translation gives CASSYSGASTEAFF.

This clonotype was detected many times. V gene TRBV11-1 combines with J gene TRBJ2-1; 13 bases are a match to TRBD2. Germline CDR1 SGHAT, CDR2 FQDESV (reference sequence). The CDR3 is 18 residues long. Trimming took 3 bases from V and 1 from J; bases not matched to a gene: 6. CDR3 loop: CASSFRLAGGGSYNEQFF. Written as DNA, the CDR3 is TGTGCCAGCAGCTTCCGACTAGCGGGGGGCGGGTCCTACAATGAGCAGTTCTTC.

The sample holds many counts of this clonotype. J is TRBJ1-5 and V is TRBV7-2, with TRBD1 as a possible D gene (6 bases). Trimming pared 4 bases from V and 1 base from J, leaving 11 bases between. Looked up from germline, CDR1 is SGHTA and CDR2 is FQGNSA. The CDR3 is 15 residues long. CDR3 bases: TGTGCCAGCAGCTCCCAACAGGGAAGCAATCAGCCCCAGCATTTT. Translation gives CASSSQQGSNQPQHF.

This clonotype was detected many times. Just one base apart from a much larger clone, this may be a read error. The chain has TRBV28 and TRBJ2-2; 10 nucleotides match TRBD1. Germline V gene lookup returns CDR1 MDHEN and CDR2 SYDVKM. The J segment lost 5 bases and the V segment lost 7 bases, leaving 7 bases of the junction unmatched. The CDR3 covers 15 residues. DNA of the CDR3: TGTGCCAGCACCCCGGGACAGGGGATAACCGGGGAGCTGTTTTTT. It encodes CASTPGQGITGELFF.

The sample holds a few counts of this clonotype. This rearrangement joins TRBV12-3 or TRBV12-4 to TRBJ2-4, with D possibly being TRBD1 (5 bases). V shed 5 bases and J shed 6 bases, with 14 bases lying between them. The CDR3 sequence is 14 residues long. CDR3 sequence: CASSIGDLLNIQYF. The CDR3 region has the DNA TGTGCCAGCAGTATAGGGGATCTCCTAAACATTCAGTACTTC.

Only a few counts were recorded for this clonotype. The chain joins TRBV7-6 to TRBJ2-1, with no clear D. Looked up from germline, CDR1 is SGHVS and CDR2 is FNYEAQ. V was shortened by 1 base and J by 0 bases, with 13 bases between the two germline ends. There are 17 residues in the CDR3. CDR3 protein: CASSLDIGVLSYNEQFF. For the CDR3, the DNA is TGTGCCAGCAGCTTAGATATTGGGGTGCTCTCCTACAATGAGCAGTTCTTC.

A few counts support this clonotype. The chain couples TRBV20-1 to TRBJ2-1; TRBD1 aligns across 7 bases. The CDR3 consists of 11 residues. V lost 6 bases and J lost 9; bases outside the gene matches: 5. The germline V gene has CDR1 DFQATT and CDR2 SNEGSKA (reference sequence). The CDR3 is CSAQGESEQFF. CDR3 DNA sequence: TGCAGTGCCCAGGGGGAATCTGAGCAGTTCTTC.